This TCR beta chain was captured by sequencing in a study of blood T cell repertoires in COVID-19. Across the whole study: Spain, Italy and the United States supplied samples that represented acute and convalescent COVID-19. T cells, B-cell-depleted T cells, or PBMCs supplied cDNA or gDNA.

Methods used by the authors: Estimation of nucleated cell counts relied on the amplification of reference gene primers. Repertoires were generated with immunoSEQ multiplex PCR, while TCRdb's copy carries only in-frame clones and drops some. That table gives V, J and clone size, and the DNA gave D and trimming. The profile shows under 300,000 clones, 83% of them singletons. The CDR3 sequence is 13 residues long. CDR1 and CDR2 (germline): GTSNPN, SVGIG (reference sequence). V lost 3 bases and J lost 5, with 13 bases in between. This clone was observed a handful of times. In the same sample, other DNA sequences code for this CDR3.

The sequenced sample was peripheral blood. The sequence derives from a human donor in a cohort sampled during active COVID-19. The chain combines TRBV30 with TRBJ1-2; TRBD1 might be the D (5 bases). CDR3 nucleotides: TGTGCCTGGAGAACAGGCAGGAATTATGGCTACACCTTC. This sequence encodes CAWRTGRNYGYTF.